This T cell receptor (beta chain) was documented in a study of T cell responses to AZD1222 COVID-19 vaccine. Findings and limits, study-wide: A rise in Spike-specific TCR breadth and depth followed two AZD1222 doses.

The CDR3 spans 16 residues. Looked up from germline, CDR1 is SGHAT and CDR2 is FQNNGV. V was pared by 3 bases and J by 2 bases, with 1 base of the junction left unmatched. Points on this clone: Its specificity is not known.

The protocol was immunoSEQ multiplex PCR, while the TCRdb copy is restricted to in-frame clones and leaves out a portion. The profile shows some 180,000 clones, roughly 92% of them singletons. This chain links TRBV11-2 with TRBJ2-3, with TRBD2 matching over 14 bases. The TCR sequence derives from an adult in good health. Sample: peripheral blood, taken on day 0 of AZD1222 vaccination. The CDR3 nucleotides are TGTGCCAGCAGCTTGGGACTAGCGGGGGCCACAGATACGCAGTATTTT. As protein: CASSLGLAGATDTQYF. Full variable domain (outside the CDR3, taken from reference TRBV11-2 and TRBJ2-3): EAGVAQSPRYKIIEKRQSVAFWCNPISGHATLYWYQQILGQGPKLLIQFQNNGVVDDSQLPKDRFSAERLKGVDSTLKIQPAKLEDSAVYLCASSLGLAGATDTQYFGPGTRLTVL.